The clone carrying this TCR beta chain was counted between two and nine times. Antigen specificity is unknown. PCR amplification relied on 60 Vbeta primers (plus 13 Jbeta primers). The data were produced by immunoSEQ multiplex PCR, yet TCRdb's version contains in-frame clones alone and is incomplete. The sample has about 160,000 clones; about 81% are singletons. The data belong to a study of cytomegalovirus exposure and HLA in healthy donors. CDR1 SGHRS and CDR2 YFSETQ come from the germline V gene. CDR3 length: 16 amino acids. V shed 3 bases and J 4 bases; nucleotides not matched to a gene: 9. Study observations and caveats: Within the data, a cluster of highly shared sequence variants was likely a sequencing artifact. The study designated roughly 160 TCR beta chains cytomegalovirus-associated. In a later analysis, common viral pathogens appeared linked to several of the most significant clusters.

This receptor was identified in a girl aged 5-17 years in good health and CMV-seropositive. The sample consisted of PBMCs. This chain uses TRBV5-1 with TRBJ2-3, with 9 bases matching TRBD2. For the CDR3, the DNA is TGCGCCAGCAGCTGGGGCGCGGGAGGGCCCTCAGATACGCAGTATTTT. It is translated as CASSWGAGGPSDTQYF.